The present T cell receptor (beta chain) was sequenced within a study of CD8 T cells in ankylosing spondylitis. This CDR3 comprises 19 residues. Trimming took 5 bases from V and 0 from J; bases not matched to a gene: 9. In the case of this clonotype: Its cognate antigen is unknown.

Study results and limitations: Blood of patients with ankylosing spondylitis appeared to be characterized by a TCR beta motif of roughly eight highly homologous variants. Reportedly, significant enrichment of disease-linked clones occurred in matched ankylosing spondylitis synovial fluid.

For TCR beta, libraries came from quantitative 5'-RACE with molecular barcodes. TCRdb re-analysed the 5' RACE reads in MiXCR, keeping a single row per CDR3 protein. The table has 150,000 to 200,000 distinct CDR3 sequences, approximately 10% seen once. The clonotype originates from a male donor with ankylosing spondylitis or in good health (not recorded which). The J gene is TRBJ2-4, the V gene TRBV12-3 or TRBV12-4, with 14 bases matching TRBD2. What was sequenced was blood, either unsorted or a sorted T cell fraction (not recorded which). The CDR3 reads CASSLFGLAGGLAKNIQYF. The CDR3 DNA sequence: TGTGCCAGCAGTCTCTTCGGACTAGCGGGGGGACTAGCCAAAAACATTCAGTACTTC.